The rows below give T cell receptor beta chains drawn from one sample of a study of cytomegalovirus exposure and HLA in healthy donors. Repertoires were generated with immunoSEQ multiplex PCR, while TCRdb's copy carries only in-frame clones and drops some. The repertoire holds about 63,000 clones, with around 92% as singletons. The source material was PBMCs. Receptors were obtained from a young woman in good health and CMV-seronegative. Each CDR3 is given with its conserved first and last residue. A D gene is named only where the DNA matches it firmly. Rows give clone size only sometimes, using once, few, many, or a class for an expanded clone.

cdr3_length j_call v_call d_call clone_size cdr3_nt cdr3_aa
11 TRBJ1-2 TRBV2 TRBD1 - TGTGCCAGCAGTACAGGGGGCGTCTACACCTTC CASSTGGVYTF
22 TRBJ2-3 TRBV7-8 TRBD1 - TGTGCCAGCAGCTTAGGGGGTTTCCCTCGTATCTCTGGACAGGGGTCGGCAGATACGCAGTATTTT CASSLGGFPRISGQGSADTQYF
15 TRBJ2-2 TRBV11-3 - few TGTGCCAGCAGCTGGAGGATATCGAACACCGGGGAGCTGTTTTTT CASSWRISNTGELFF
16 TRBJ2-4 TRBV7-2 - - TGTGCCAGCAGCCGTCCGGGACAAGAAGCCAAAAACATTCAGTACTTC CASSRPGQEAKNIQYF
16 TRBJ2-7 TRBV4-1 - - TGCGCCAGCAGCCGAGCCCCGGCAGGGGAGAACTACGAGCAGTACTTC CASSRAPAGENYEQYF
15 TRBJ2-7 TRBV19 - - TGTGCCAGTAGTATAGCCGGCAGGGTCGCCTACGAGCAGTACTTC CASSIAGRVAYEQYF
16 TRBJ2-1 TRBV11-2 TRBD2 - TGTGCCAGCAGCTCTTTCAGCGGGGGGCCTTTGGGAGAGCAGTTCTTC CASSSFSGGPLGEQFF
13 TRBJ2-3 TRBV27 - - TGTGCCAGCAGTTCCCCTCGCGTGAATACGCAGTATTTT CASSSPRVNTQYF
15 TRBJ2-3 TRBV7-2 - - TGTGCCAGCAGCTTAGACTACGCTAGCACAGATACGCAGTATTTT CASSLDYASTDTQYF
15 TRBJ2-1 TRBV5-4 TRBD2 - TGTGCCAGCAGCTTAACTAGCGGGGGCCCCAATGAGCAGTTCTTC CASSLTSGGPNEQFF
15 TRBJ2-3 TRBV5-6 TRBD2 - TGTGCCAGCAGCTTGGTGCTAGCGGGCACAGATACGCAGTATTTT CASSLVLAGTDTQYF
11 TRBJ2-2 TRBV6-5 - - TGTGCCAGCAGAACTACCGGGGAGCTGTTTTTT CASRTTGELFF
12 TRBJ2-3 TRBV6-5 - - TGTGCCAGCAGTGCCGACTCCAATGCGCAGTATTTT CASSADSNAQYF
14 TRBJ2-2 TRBV7-7 - - TGTGCCAGCAGCTTAGAACTGGGGCCCGGGGAGCTGTTTTTT CASSLELGPGELFF
13 TRBJ1-1 TRBV11-2 - - TGTGCCAGCAGGCTGACAGAGAGCACTGAAGCTTTCTTT CASRLTESTEAFF
15 TRBJ1-5 TRBV6-5 - once TGTGCCAGCAGTCCTACCGCGACAGGAAATCAGCCCCAGCATTTT CASSPTATGNQPQHF
15 TRBJ2-6 TRBV6-5 - - TGTGCCAGCAGTTACACAGTCTCTGGGGCCAACGTCCTGACTTTC CASSYTVSGANVLTF
15 TRBJ2-1 TRBV30 TRBD2 - TGTGCCTGGAGCCTGGGACTAGCGGGACTCAATGAGCAGTTCTTC CAWSLGLAGLNEQFF
16 TRBJ2-5 TRBV13 TRBD2 - TGTGCCAGCAGCTTATCTAGCGGGGTAATTCAAGAGACCCAGTACTTC CASSLSSGVIQETQYF
15 TRBJ2-2 TRBV6-1 - - TGTGCCAGCTCAGTCAGCCCGACGGGGACCGGGGAGCTGTTTTTT CASSVSPTGTGELFF
13 TRBJ2-7 TRBV27 - - TGTGCCAGCAGCCTCCACACTACCTACGAGCAGTACTTC CASSLHTTYEQYF
15 TRBJ2-1 TRBV10-1 TRBD1 - TGCGCCAGCAGTGTTTCAGGGGGCCTTTACAATGAGCAGTTCTTC CASSVSGGLYNEQFF
16 TRBJ2-5 TRBV6-6 TRBD2 - TGTGCCAGCAGCCCCTTTGGGGGGGAGTACCAAGAGACCCAGTACTTC CASSPFGGEYQETQYF
13 TRBJ2-7 TRBV18 TRBD1 - TGTGCCAGCTCATCGGACAGGGATAAGGAGCAGTACTTC CASSSDRDKEQYF
17 TRBJ2-3 TRBV5-1 - - TGCGCCAGCAGCTTAAGACCGTCTGACAGCCTCACAGATACGCAGTATTTT CASSLRPSDSLTDTQYF
14 TRBJ1-2 TRBV6-1 - - TGTGCCAGCAGTGAAGTTTCAACCGGTTATGGCTACACCTTC CASSEVSTGYGYTF
17 TRBJ2-1 TRBV7-2 TRBD2 - TGTGCCAGCAGCTTAACTAGCGGGGTTTACTCCTACAATGAGCAGTTCTTC CASSLTSGVYSYNEQFF
17 TRBJ1-1 TRBV2 - - TGTGCCAGCATTTATGGGGGGGGGCTGAGGCTGAACACTGAAGCTTTCTTT CASIYGGGLRLNTEAFF
14 TRBJ1-5 TRBV28 - - TGTGCCAGCAGCGGACACCTTAGCAATCAGCCCCAGCATTTT CASSGHLSNQPQHF
16 TRBJ1-2 TRBV5-4 TRBD1 - TGTGCCAGCAGCTTGATATCGGGACAGGGTTTCTTCGGCTACACCTTC CASSLISGQGFFGYTF
14 TRBJ1-3 TRBV27 TRBD1 - TGTGCCAGTGGGAAGGACAGGAATACAAACACCATATATTTT CASGKDRNTNTIYF
12 TRBJ1-5 TRBV28 - - TGTGCCAGCAGTACAGGGTTCCAGCCCCAGCATTTT CASSTGFQPQHF
14 TRBJ2-2 TRBV4-1 - - TGCGCCAGCAGCCAATTAGGGGGGGCCGGGGAGCTGTTTTTT CASSQLGGAGELFF
14 TRBJ2-3 TRBV7-2 TRBD1 - TGTGCCAGCAGCCTGGGACAGAGCACAGATACGCAGTATTTT CASSLGQSTDTQYF
12 TRBJ2-7 TRBV6-5 - - TGTGCCACCAGGGACAATACCTACGAGCAGTACTTC CATRDNTYEQYF
17 TRBJ2-1 TRBV7-9 TRBD2 - TGTGCCAGCAGCTACCCCGCCGGCGCGGGGGGCTACAATGAGCAGTTCTTC CASSYPAGAGGYNEQFF
15 TRBJ1-2 TRBV6-1 - - TGTGCCAGCAGTGATGCCACGGCAGGGGACTATGGCTACACCTTC CASSDATAGDYGYTF
20 TRBJ2-3 TRBV5-1 TRBD2 few TGCGCCAGCAGCTCGCGGGGACTAGCGGGAGAGAGCCTTAGCACAGATACGCAGTATTTT CASSSRGLAGESLSTDTQYF
14 TRBJ2-3 TRBV28 TRBD2 - TGTGCCAGCACCGTAGCGGGAAACACAGATACGCAGTATTTT CASTVAGNTDTQYF
15 TRBJ2-2 TRBV28 TRBD2 - TGTGCTGGCAGCGGCGGGAGTCCGAACACCGGGGAGCTGTTTTTT CAGSGGSPNTGELFF
15 TRBJ2-3 TRBV28 - - TGTGCCAATACGGCTAGGTGTTTTGGGACAGATACGCAGTATTTT CANTARCFGTDTQYF